The 2 T cell receptor beta chains presented below share a single source sample, sequenced in a study of T cell repertoires in cytomegalovirus infection. These TCRs' antigens remain unknown. One entry per CDR3 protein, called by TCRdb with MiXCR from the reads. The sample gives just over 450,000 distinct CDR3 sequences, 40% to 50% of which show up once; 43% is in the top ten. The sequenced sample was cultured PBMCs, obtained from culture after CMV antigen stimulation. Receptor source: a human donor in good health (CMV status not recorded). Some clones in this sample may be carry-over from other donors' samples.

V is TRBV7-2 and J is TRBJ2-1; 8 positions agree with TRBD1. The CDR3 runs 13 residues. Germline CDR1 is SGHTA and CDR2 is FQGNSA. Germline trimming cut 5 bases from V and 6 bases from J; bases unmatched to any gene: 3. CDR3 bases: TGTGCCAGCAGCACCGACAGGGGCAATGAGCAGTTCTTC. Its protein is CASSTDRGNEQFF.

This clonotype was observed at least ten times. This chain uses TRBV7-8 with TRBJ2-5; D is unclear. With 3 bases removed from V and 4 bases from J, the gap between germline ends came to 9 bases. The CDR3 is 13 residues long. Looked up from germline, CDR1 is SGHVS and CDR2 is FQNEAQ. The CDR3 is CASSFESRETQYF. DNA for the CDR3: TGTGCCAGCAGCTTTGAGAGTCGAGAGACCCAGTACTTC.